A selection of T cell receptor beta chains follows, all from one sample in a study of T cells in localized non-small cell lung cancer. This table comes from immunoSEQ multiplex PCR, and its TCRdb copy is limited to in-frame clones, with some not included. The sample lists around 100,000 clones, roughly 87% occurring once. Sequencing was performed on peripheral blood, taken before any cancer treatment. These receptor sequences come from a man between 40 and 75 years old with stage I squamous cell lung carcinoma. Both conserved end residues are part of each CDR3. A D gene is named only where the DNA matches it firmly. Clone size, where shown, is once, few, many, or a class for clones that have expanded.

v_call	d_call	clone_size	j_call	cdr3_aa	cdr3_nt
TRBV7-9	TRBD1	once	TRBJ1-1	CASSSGQGYTEAFF	TGTGCCAGCAGCTCCGGACAGGGTTACACTGAAGCTTTCTTT
TRBV11-2	NA	NA	TRBJ1-6	CASSLAPGYNSPLHF	TGTGCCAGCAGCTTAGCCCCAGGTTATAATTCACCCCTCCACTTT
TRBV5-1	TRBD1	once	TRBJ1-2	CASSLRTGNEINYGYTF	TGCGCCAGCAGCTTACGGACAGGGAACGAGATTAACTATGGCTACACCTTC
TRBV28	TRBD1	NA	TRBJ1-2	CASSFRQGNYGYTF	TGTGCCAGCAGTTTTAGACAGGGGAACTATGGCTACACCTTC
TRBV29-1	TRBD1	NA	TRBJ1-1	CSVEAAGGIPSTGAFF	TGCAGCGTTGAAGCGGCAGGGGGCATCCCATCAACAGGGGCTTTCTTT
TRBV28	NA	NA	TRBJ2-7	CASSLQGYSYEQYF	TGTGCCAGCAGTTTACAGGGTTACTCCTACGAGCAGTACTTC
TRBV5-6	NA	once	TRBJ1-4	CASSGGPNEKLFF	TGTGCCAGCAGCGGGGGTCCTAATGAAAAACTGTTTTTT
TRBV5-8	TRBD1	few	TRBJ1-5	CASSLSYGTGVWDSNQPQHF	TGTGCCAGCAGCTTGTCTTACGGGACAGGGGTATGGGATAGCAATCAGCCCCAGCATTTT
TRBV6-6	TRBD2	NA	TRBJ2-3	CASSYSSGRTDTQYF	TGTGCCAGCAGTTATTCCAGCGGGAGGACAGATACGCAGTATTTT
TRBV11-3	NA	NA	TRBJ1-6	CASSPGPNSPLHF	TGTGCCAGCAGCCCAGGGCCTAATTCACCCCTCCACTTT
TRBV29-1	NA	NA	TRBJ2-3	CSVKASPDTQYF	TGCAGCGTTAAAGCCTCCCCAGATACGCAGTATTTT
TRBV6-6	NA	once	TRBJ1-5	CASSYSRVGQPQHF	TGTGCCAGCAGTTACTCGCGTGTTGGCCAGCCCCAGCATTTT
TRBV5-8	NA	NA	TRBJ1-5	CASSRRDGNQPQHF	TGTGCCAGCAGCCGCAGGGACGGCAATCAGCCCCAGCATTTT
TRBV5-4	NA	NA	TRBJ2-5	CASSLRETQYF	TGTGCCAGCAGCTTACGTGAGACCCAGTACTTC
TRBV7-3	NA	NA	TRBJ2-3	CASSLDPQGAQYF	TGTGCCAGCAGCTTAGACCCGCAGGGTGCGCAGTATTTT
TRBV7-2	NA	NA	TRBJ1-1	CASSLTRNTEAFF	TGTGCCAGCAGCTTAACCAGGAACACTGAAGCTTTCTTT
TRBV5-1	NA	NA	TRBJ1-5	CASSPDAGGGNQPQHF	TGCGCCAGCAGCCCCGACGCGGGGGGAGGCAATCAGCCCCAGCATTTT
TRBV25-1	NA	NA	TRBJ2-3	CASSEGTESSTDTQYF	TGTGCCAGCAGTGAAGGAACGGAATCTAGCACAGATACGCAGTATTTT